These T cell receptor beta chains were read from a single sample in a study of blood T cell repertoires in COVID-19. Method: immunoSEQ multiplex PCR; TCRdb's copy keeps in-frame clones and lacks some. The sample includes some 200,000 clones, 82% of them seen just once. Sample: peripheral blood. The source is a woman between 35 and 50 years old with acute or convalescent COVID-19. The CDR3 runs from the conserved cysteine through the conserved F or W. A D gene is named only where the DNA matches it firmly. Clone size, where shown, is once, few, many, or a class for clones that have expanded.

cdr3_aa: CASSPRTGGNSPLHF
cdr3_nt: TGTGCCAGCAGCCCCCGGACAGGGGGCAATTCACCCCTCCACTTT
clone_size: NA
d_call: TRBD1
v_call: TRBV7-8
j_call: TRBJ1-6

cdr3_aa: CASWLDRVRGTDTQYF
cdr3_nt: TGTGCCAGTTGGCTCGACAGGGTGAGGGGCACAGATACGCAGTATTTT
clone_size: once
d_call: TRBD1
v_call: TRBV5-4
j_call: TRBJ2-3

cdr3_aa: CASILAVNTGELFF
cdr3_nt: TGTGCCAGTATACTAGCGGTGAACACCGGGGAGCTGTTTTTT
clone_size: NA
d_call: TRBD2
v_call: TRBV19
j_call: TRBJ2-2

cdr3_aa: CASSTRVSGLSTDTQYF
cdr3_nt: TGTGCCAGCAGTACACGGGTTAGCGGGCTGAGCACAGATACGCAGTATTTT
clone_size: NA
d_call: TRBD2
v_call: TRBV11-2
j_call: TRBJ2-3

cdr3_aa: CASSDRASGAYNEQFF
cdr3_nt: TGTGCCAGCAGTGACCGGGCTAGCGGGGCCTACAATGAGCAGTTCTTC
clone_size: NA
d_call: TRBD2
v_call: TRBV6-4
j_call: TRBJ2-1

cdr3_aa: CASSQRAGQGSSPLHF
cdr3_nt: TGTGCCAGCAGCCAGCGAGCGGGACAGGGAAGTTCACCCCTCCACTTT
clone_size: NA
d_call: TRBD1
v_call: TRBV14
j_call: TRBJ1-6

cdr3_aa: CASSLYLAGGGGEQFF
cdr3_nt: TGTGCCAGCAGCTTATATCTAGCGGGAGGGGGAGGAGAGCAGTTCTTC
clone_size: NA
d_call: TRBD2
v_call: TRBV5-5
j_call: TRBJ2-1

cdr3_aa: CASSLGWAENYGYTF
cdr3_nt: TGTGCCAGCAGCTTAGGTTGGGCAGAAAACTATGGCTACACCTTC
clone_size: few
d_call: NA
v_call: TRBV11-2
j_call: TRBJ1-2

cdr3_aa: CASSQDSSEQGSYEQYF
cdr3_nt: TGCGCCAGCAGCCAAGATTCTTCAGAACAGGGGAGCTACGAGCAGTACTTC
clone_size: NA
d_call: TRBD1
v_call: TRBV4-3
j_call: TRBJ2-7

cdr3_aa: CASSVGQGTGNTIYF
cdr3_nt: TGTGCCAGCAGCGTAGGCCAGGGGACTGGAAACACCATATATTTT
clone_size: NA
d_call: NA
v_call: TRBV9
j_call: TRBJ1-3